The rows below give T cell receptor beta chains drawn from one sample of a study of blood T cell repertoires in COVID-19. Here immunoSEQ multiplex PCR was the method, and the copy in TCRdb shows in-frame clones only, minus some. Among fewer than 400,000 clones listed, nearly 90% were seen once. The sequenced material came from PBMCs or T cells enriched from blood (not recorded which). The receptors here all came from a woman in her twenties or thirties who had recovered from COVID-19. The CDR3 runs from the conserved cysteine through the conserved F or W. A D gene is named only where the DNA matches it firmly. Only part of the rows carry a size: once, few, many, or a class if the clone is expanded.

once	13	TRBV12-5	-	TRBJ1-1	CASGLAFNTEAFF	TGTGCTAGTGGTTTGGCCTTTAACACTGAAGCTTTCTTT
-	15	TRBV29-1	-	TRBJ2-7	CSVEDWVRGGFEQYF	TGCAGCGTTGAAGATTGGGTCAGAGGAGGTTTCGAGCAGTACTTC
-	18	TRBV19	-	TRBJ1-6	CASSMNGRQASYNSPLHF	TGTGCCAGTAGTATGAACGGCCGACAGGCCTCCTATAATTCACCCCTCCACTTT
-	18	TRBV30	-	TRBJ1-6	CAWSAGTRRSSYNSPLHF	TGTGCCTGGAGTGCCGGGACTCGCAGGAGCTCCTATAATTCACCCCTCCACTTT
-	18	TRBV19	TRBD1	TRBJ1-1	CASSIELHPGTGGTEAFF	TGTGCCAGTAGTATAGAGTTACATCCCGGGACAGGGGGCACTGAAGCTTTCTTT
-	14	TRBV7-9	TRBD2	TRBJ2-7	CASSPLGTTYEQYF	TGTGCCAGCAGCCCCCTCGGGACTACCTACGAGCAGTACTTC
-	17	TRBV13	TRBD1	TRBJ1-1	CASSLGGQGVLNTEAFF	TGTGCCAGCAGCTTAGGGGGACAGGGGGTACTTAACACTGAAGCTTTCTTT
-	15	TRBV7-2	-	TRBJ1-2	CASSSSGAEGYGYTF	TGTGCCAGCAGCTCGTCTGGGGCGGAGGGCTATGGCTACACCTTC
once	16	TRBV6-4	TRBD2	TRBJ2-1	CASSDKLAGGHNEQFF	TGTGCCAGCAGTGATAAACTAGCGGGAGGACACAATGAGCAGTTCTTC
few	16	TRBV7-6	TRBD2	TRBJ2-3	CASSPRLAGGTDTQYF	TGTGCCAGCAGCCCGCGACTAGCGGGGGGGACAGATACGCAGTATTTT
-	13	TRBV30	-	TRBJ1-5	CAWSVHAVRPQHF	TGTGCCTGGAGTGTACACGCCGTCCGACCCCAGCATTTT
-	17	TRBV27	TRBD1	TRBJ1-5	CASSSTGTVFSNQPQHF	TGTGCCAGCAGTTCGACAGGGACTGTTTTTAGCAATCAGCCCCAGCATTTT
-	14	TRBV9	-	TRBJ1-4	CASSPGGKPEKLFF	TGTGCCAGCAGCCCCGGGGGGAAGCCCGAAAAACTGTTTTTT